One and the same sample provided the 25 T cell receptor beta chains below, sequenced in a study of blood T cell repertoires in COVID-19 (dated by TCRdb to 2020 to 2021). Libraries were constructed by the immunoSEQ multiplex PCR assay. As stored in TCRdb, this immuneACCESS dataset retains in-frame rearrangements with V and J assigned. A fraction of the clones does not appear; measured against another copy, unresolved V genes explain less than half of the discrepancy, and the remainder lacks a known reason. The sample has about 80,000 clones on record, around four fifths of them singletons. The ten most abundant clones make up roughly 40% of the sample. The sequenced sample was peripheral blood. The receptors stem from an elderly man with active or convalescent COVID-19.

The gene calls are TRBV3-1 (or the pseudogene TRBV3-2) and TRBJ1-1; no clear D gene. The V end lost 0 bases, the J end lost 0 bases, and 8 bases lay between the germline ends. CDR1 and CDR2 (germline): LGHDT, YNNKEL (reference sequence). This CDR3 comprises 15 residues. CDR3 in amino acids: CASSQETSLNTEAFF. CDR3 in DNA: TGTGCCAGCAGCCAAGAAACATCCTTGAACACTGAAGCTTTCTTT.

The gene calls are TRBV5-1 and TRBJ1-2; a possible D gene is TRBD1 (6 bases). CDR1 and CDR2 from the germline V gene are SGHRS and YFSETQ. The CDR3 sequence is 15 residues long. V was clipped by 0 bases and J by 4 bases, with 13 bases between them. The CDR3, as DNA: TGCGCCAGCAGCTTGGGACCGAGCAGGGGCTATGGCTACACCTTC. This codes for CASSLGPSRGYGYTF. Full variable domain (missing parts from reference TRBV5-1 and TRBJ1-2): KAGVTQTPRYLIKTRGQQVTLSCSPISGHRSVSWYQQTPGQGLQFLFEYFSETQRNKGNFPGRFSGRQFSNSRSEMNVSTLELGDSALYLCASSLGPSRGYGYTFGSGTRLTVV.

CDR3 residues: CASSNRQGAYEQYF. The CDR3 nucleotides read TGTGCCAGTAGTAACCGACAGGGGGCCTACGAGCAGTACTTC. The chain recombines TRBV19 with TRBJ2-7; 9 bases line up with TRBD1. CDR3 length: 14 residues. Trimming cost V 4 bases and J 2 bases; bases outside gene matches: 3. CDR1 and CDR2 (germline): LNHDA, SQIVND (reference sequence).

The chain is built from TRBV28 and TRBJ2-5, with TRBD2 matching 10 bases. J lost 5 bases, V lost 3 bases, and 6 bases had no gene match. CDR1 MDHEN and CDR2 SYDVKM come from the germline V gene. The CDR3 has 15 residues. In nucleotides, the CDR3 is TGTGCCAGCAGTTTGACTAGCGGGTACCGGGAGACCCAGTACTTC. As protein: CASSLTSGYRETQYF.

The genes are TRBV5-6 and TRBJ1-2; D is possibly TRBD1 (6 bases). This CDR3 contains 14 residues. Germline lookup yields CDR1 SGHDT and CDR2 YYEEEE. Deletions cut 0 bases from V and 4 bases from J, with 10 bases between. The CDR3 sequence: CASSLDRVIYGYTF. CDR3 nucleotides: TGTGCCAGCAGCTTGGACAGGGTTATCTATGGCTACACCTTC.

The chain joins TRBV4-1 to TRBJ1-5; 7 bases line up with TRBD1. The CDR3 has 15 amino acids. J gave up 2 bases and V 4 bases, and 5 bases lay outside the gene matches. CDR1 MGHRA and CDR2 YSYEKL come from the germline V gene. CDR3 protein: CASSPRQGGNQPQHF. Here the CDR3 DNA reads TGCGCCAGCAGCCCCCGACAGGGAGGCAATCAGCCCCAGCATTTT.

The CDR3 DNA is TGTGCCAGCAGTTACTCCCCGACAGGTACCTATGGCTACACCTTC. This codes for CASSYSPTGTYGYTF. The chain couples TRBV6-5 to TRBJ1-2; possibly TRBD1 for D (6 bases). Trimming removed 0 bases at V and 4 bases at J, with 12 bases between. CDR3 size: 15 residues. Germline V gives CDR1 MNHEY, CDR2 SVGAGI.

This sequence joins TRBV7-2 and TRBJ1-2; TRBD1 might be the D (5 bases). CDR3 length equals 15 residues. Germline-derived CDR1 and CDR2 are SGHTA and FQGNSA. Trimming took 1 base from V and 4 from J, leaving 13 bases between them. The CDR3 loop reads CASSLVVGLGYGYTF. For the CDR3, the DNA is TGTGCCAGCAGCTTAGTGGTGGGGCTGGGCTATGGCTACACCTTC.

For the CDR3, the DNA is TGCGCCAGCAGCTTGGCCGGGGATGAGCAGTTCTTC. Its protein product is CASSLAGDEQFF. The V gene is TRBV5-1, the J gene TRBJ2-1; TRBD2 is a possible D gene (5 bases). Germline V CDR1 and CDR2: SGHRS, YFSETQ. The CDR3 totals 12 residues. Between the trimmed V and J ends, which lost 0 bases and 8 bases, there was a span of 6 bases.

This chain connects TRBV19 to TRBJ1-4, with a possible D match to TRBD1 (6 bases). The CDR3 spans 14 residues. Deletions cut 5 bases from V and 10 bases from J, with 17 bases between. Germline CDR1 is LNHDA and CDR2 is SQIVND (reference sequence). The CDR3: CASSGRGRWGKLFF. CDR3 sequence (DNA): TGTGCCAGTAGTGGCAGGGGACGTTGGGGAAAACTGTTTTTT. Drawing the rest from reference TRBV19 and TRBJ1-4, the complete variable domain is DGGITQSPKYLFRKEGQNVTLSCEQNLNHDAMYWYRQDPGQGLRLIYYSQIVNDFQKGDIAEGYSVSREKKESFPLTVTSAQKNPTAFYLCASSGRGRWGKLFFGSGTQLSVL.

This chain joins TRBV7-8 and TRBJ1-2; 8 nucleotides align to TRBD1. V was pared by 5 bases and J by 5 bases, with 10 bases of the junction left unmatched. Per the germline V gene, CDR1 is SGHVS and CDR2 is FQNEAQ. This CDR3 is 15 amino acids long. The CDR3 protein is CASSGRSGTGYGYTF. The DNA of the CDR3 is TGTGCCAGCAGCGGTAGATCCGGGACAGGTTATGGCTACACCTTC. The full variable domain, its missing parts supplied by reference TRBV7-8 and TRBJ1-2, is GAGVSQSPRYKVAKRGQDVALRCDPISGHVSLFWYQQALGQGPEFLTYFQNEAQLDKSGLPSDRFFAERPEGSVSTLKIQRTQQEDSAVYLCASSGRSGTGYGYTFGSGTRLTVV.

The V gene is TRBV6-5, the J gene TRBJ1-2, with 8 bases matching TRBD1. In germline, CDR1 is MNHEY, CDR2 SVGAGI. Trimming cost V 7 bases and J 7 bases; bases outside gene matches: 14. CDR3 length: 15 residues. Here the CDR3 DNA reads TGTGCCAGCACCCTGAGGGGGACAGGATGGGGTGGCTACACCTTC. Translated: CASTLRGTGWGGYTF.

The CDR3 region has the DNA TGTGCCTGGGCAGTAGGGGGAACTAATGAAAAACTGTTTTTT. Amino acid sequence: CAWAVGGTNEKLFF. This chain links TRBV30 with TRBJ1-4; perhaps TRBD1 as D (6 bases). Trimming cost V 5 bases and J 1 base, with 11 bases left between them. This CDR3 has 14 amino acids. CDR1 is GTSNPN, CDR2 SVGIG, per germline (reference sequence).

The chain is built from TRBV19 and TRBJ2-7; 14 positions agree with TRBD2. The V and J ends lost 0 bases and 5 bases, in that order; junction bases with no gene match: 6. In germline, CDR1 is LNHDA, CDR2 SQIVND (reference sequence). The CDR3 runs 17 residues. The CDR3 DNA sequence: TGTGCCAGTAGTATAGAGGGACTAGCGGGAGTTAGAAACGAGCAGTACTTC. Translating gives CASSIEGLAGVRNEQYF.

The chain joins TRBV5-6 to TRBJ2-5; D is possibly TRBD2 (6 bases). There are 13 residues in the CDR3. Deletions cut 2 bases from V and 5 bases from J, with 10 bases between. Germline values: CDR1 SGHDT, CDR2 YYEEEE. CDR3 sequence: CASSFASGETQYF. Written as DNA, the CDR3 is TGTGCCAGCAGCTTTGCCAGCGGGGAGACCCAGTACTTC.

The J gene is TRBJ2-7, the V gene TRBV11-1, with D possibly matching TRBD1 (5 bases). The ends were cut back, 2 bases at V and 6 bases at J, with 14 bases in the middle. From germline, CDR1 is SGHAT and CDR2 FQDESV (reference sequence). This CDR3 contains 14 residues. The DNA of the CDR3 is TGTGCCAGCAGCTTAAGAATAGGGGCATCCGAGCAGTACTTC. Protein product: CASSLRIGASEQYF.

The CDR3 sequence: CASSLSRVLTDTQYF. As DNA, the CDR3 is TGTGCCAGCAGCTTATCCCGGGTCCTCACAGATACGCAGTATTTT. This chain links TRBV11-1 with TRBJ2-3; D is unresolved. Trimming left V 2 bases short and J 2 bases short, with 11 bases between. The CDR3 spans 15 residues. CDR1 is SGHAT and CDR2 is FQDESV in the germline V gene (reference sequence).

The J gene is TRBJ1-1, the V gene TRBV5-1; 7 positions match TRBD1. The CDR3 is 13 residues long. The junction had 3 bases not matched to a gene; V was cut back by 2 bases and J by 5 bases. Per germline, CDR1 SGHRS and CDR2 YFSETQ. The chain's CDR3 is CASSFTGETEAFF. DNA for the CDR3: TGCGCCAGCAGCTTTACAGGGGAGACTGAAGCTTTCTTT.

The chain employs TRBV30 and TRBJ2-2, with D unclear. Germline V gene lookup returns CDR1 GTSNPN and CDR2 SVGIG (reference sequence). Trimming stripped 0 bases from V and 7 bases from J, with 6 bases between. The length of the CDR3 is 12 residues. CDR3 in amino acids: CAWSVRVGELFF. The CDR3 DNA reads TGTGCCTGGAGTGTACGGGTCGGGGAGCTGTTTTTT.

The J gene is TRBJ1-4, the V gene TRBV4-1; the match to TRBD1 covers 7 bases. The germline CDR1 and CDR2 sequences are MGHRA and YSYEKL. The CDR3 length is 16 residues. Losses at the gene ends were 0 bases for V and 1 base for J; bases not matched to a gene: 2. The chain's CDR3 is CASSQDGDRTNEKLFF. CDR3 DNA: TGCGCCAGCAGCCAAGATGGGGACAGAACTAATGAAAAACTGTTTTTT.

The chain combines TRBV18 with TRBJ1-1, with D hard to call. Germline V gene data show CDR1 as KGHSH and CDR2 as LQKENI. The length of the CDR3 is 14 residues. V lost 5 bases, J lost 1 base, and 11 bases lay in between. CDR3 DNA sequence: TGTGCCAGCTCAGCGGGTCTGGGGAACACTGAAGCTTTCTTT. Residues: CASSAGLGNTEAFF.

J is TRBJ2-1 and V is TRBV7-9, with 7 bases matching TRBD2. Germline trimming cut 7 bases from V and 9 bases from J; bases unmatched to any gene: 9. Germline-derived CDR1 and CDR2 are SEHNR and FQNEAQ (reference sequence). This CDR3 spans 13 amino acids. The CDR3 reads CASKPILATEQFF. Here the CDR3 DNA reads TGTGCCAGCAAGCCTATACTAGCGACTGAGCAGTTCTTC.

The chain recombines TRBV5-1 with TRBJ1-1; D is perhaps TRBD1 (5 bases). Trimming shortened V by 4 bases and J by 1 base, and 20 bases separated the two germline ends. The germline V gene has CDR1 SGHRS and CDR2 YFSETQ. The CDR3 contains 17 residues. The CDR3 sequence: CASSLRRGPPWNTEAFF. The CDR3 DNA follows: TGCGCCAGCAGCCTAAGGCGGGGCCCCCCCTGGAACACTGAAGCTTTCTTT. Combining the CDR3 with reference TRBV5-1 and TRBJ1-1 gives the whole variable domain KAGVTQTPRYLIKTRGQQVTLSCSPISGHRSVSWYQQTPGQGLQFLFEYFSETQRNKGNFPGRFSGRQFSNSRSEMNVSTLELGDSALYLCASSLRRGPPWNTEAFFGQGTRLTVV.

The chain combines TRBV29-1 with TRBJ1-2; D may be TRBD1 (5 bases). Trimming shortened V by 6 bases and J by 2 bases, and 13 bases separated the two germline ends. Germline V gene sequence: CDR1 SQVTM, CDR2 ANQGSEA. The CDR3 consists of 13 residues. The CDR3 DNA follows: TGCAGCGTCGCCCTCGGGGGAAACTATGGCTACACCTTC. Encoded protein: CSVALGGNYGYTF.

CDR3: CATSERQNQPQHF. The CDR3 coding sequence is TGTGCCACCAGTGAAAGACAGAATCAGCCCCAGCATTTT. The V call is TRBV24-1, the J call TRBJ1-5; TRBD1 might be the D (5 bases). This CDR3 spans 13 amino acids. The germline V gene has CDR1 KGHDR and CDR2 SFDVKD. The ends were cut back, 4 bases at V and 4 bases at J, with 7 bases in the middle.